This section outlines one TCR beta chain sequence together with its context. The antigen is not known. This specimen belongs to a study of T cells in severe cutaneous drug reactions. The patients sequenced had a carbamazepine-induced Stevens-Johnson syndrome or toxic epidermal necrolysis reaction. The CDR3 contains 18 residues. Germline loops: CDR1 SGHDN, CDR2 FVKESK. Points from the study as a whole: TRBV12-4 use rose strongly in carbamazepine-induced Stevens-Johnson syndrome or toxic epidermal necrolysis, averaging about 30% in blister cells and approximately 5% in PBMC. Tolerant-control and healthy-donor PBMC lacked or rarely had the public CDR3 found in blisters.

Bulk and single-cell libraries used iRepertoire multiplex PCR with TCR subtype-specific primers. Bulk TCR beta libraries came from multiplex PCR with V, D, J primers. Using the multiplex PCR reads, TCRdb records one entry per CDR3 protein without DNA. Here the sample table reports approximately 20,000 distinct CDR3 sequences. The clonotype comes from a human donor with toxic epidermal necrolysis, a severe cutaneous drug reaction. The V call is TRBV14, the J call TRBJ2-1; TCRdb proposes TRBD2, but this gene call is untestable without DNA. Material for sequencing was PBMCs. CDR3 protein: CASSTRQGGSAHYNEQFF.